This TCR beta chain comes out of a study of blood T cell repertoires in COVID-19. Study as a whole: Researchers got acute and convalescent COVID-19 samples from the United States, Italy and Spain. PBMCs, B-cell-depleted T cells, or T cells provided the cDNA or gDNA that made up the material.

Study members were between about 18 and 90 years old and lived in 20 to 30 US regions. In this sample, this clone turned up a few times. The authors' processing: Estimation of nucleated cell counts relied on the amplification of reference gene primers. Measured with immunoSEQ multiplex PCR; TCRdb has only the in-frame clones, and not every one. V and J calls and clone size come straight from that table; D and trimming were deduced from the DNA. The table shows around 170,000 clones, with 88% occurring only once. Germline V gene data show CDR1 as SGHAT and CDR2 as FQNNGV. Trimming stripped 5 bases from V and 0 bases from J, with 7 bases between. The CDR3 sequence is 13 residues long.

The TCR originated in a woman aged 18-30 years who had recovered from COVID-19. J is TRBJ1-1 and V is TRBV11-2; D uncertain. Specimen: PBMCs or T cells enriched from blood (not recorded which). The CDR3 spells CASSRTVNTEAFF. The CDR3 DNA reads as TGTGCCAGCAGCAGAACGGTGAACACTGAAGCTTTCTTT.